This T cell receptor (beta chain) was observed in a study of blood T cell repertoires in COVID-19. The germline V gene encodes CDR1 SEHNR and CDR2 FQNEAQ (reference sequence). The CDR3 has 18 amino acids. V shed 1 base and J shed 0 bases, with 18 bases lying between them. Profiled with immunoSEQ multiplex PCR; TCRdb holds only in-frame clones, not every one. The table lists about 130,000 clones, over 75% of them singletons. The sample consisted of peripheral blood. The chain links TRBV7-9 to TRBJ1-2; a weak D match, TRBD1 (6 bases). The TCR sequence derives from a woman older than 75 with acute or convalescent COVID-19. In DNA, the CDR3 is TGTGCCAGCAGCTTAGGTTACAGGGAACTTGCCTCTAACTATGGCTACACCTTC. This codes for CASSLGYRELASNYGYTF.